This TCR beta chain was profiled in a study of T cells in Graves' hyperthyroidism and ophthalmopathy (dated by TCRdb to between 2018 and 2021). As for the study more broadly: Peripheral blood samples were taken at initial diagnosis, before any treatment was given. The approximately 98 discovery patients were randomly divided into training and test sets at a 7:3 ratio. An independent validation cohort of around 19 hyperthyroidism patients and approximately 16 patients who later progressed to ophthalmopathy tested prospective prediction of ophthalmopathy. The paper describes TCR Vbeta CDR3 sequencing of 135 peripheral blood samples, made up of roughly 45 ophthalmopathy patients, around 73 hyperthyroidism patients and 17 progressor patients. Following sampling, methimazole starting at 30 mg daily was given to hyperthyroidism patients, and high-dose intravenous methylprednisolone was given to ophthalmopathy patients. To identify distinguishing TCR V-J signatures, a discovery cohort of about 100 patients was used, comprising 43 with Graves' ophthalmopathy and some 60 with stable Graves' hyperthyroidism. Thyroid tissue and blood T-cell repertoires from several Graves' hyperthyroidism patients were also compared in the study.

A patient counted as having stable Graves' hyperthyroidism if no progression to ophthalmopathy occurred over 18 months of follow-up. Hyperthyroidism patients were aged 18 to 65 years and newly diagnosed, with disease duration of less than 2 months. The study excluded patients with uncontrolled infections, other autoimmune diseases, pregnancy or lactation. Diagnoses relied on clinical symptoms, serum thyroxine and TRAb, thyroid ultrasound and orbital computed tomography. PBMCs were isolated from 7.5 to 10 ml of fresh peripheral blood by Ficoll-Paque density gradient centrifugation. Total RNA was extracted using Trizol reagent, and RNA quality was assessed on an Agilent 2100 Bioanalyzer. Many counts were recorded for this clonotype. There is no known antigen for this receptor. Base qualities are not provided; no much larger clone lies one nucleotide away. The paper's findings and limits, for the study overall: Sample size was not statistically predetermined, and investigators were not blinded to group allocation. In validation, the model predicted progression to ophthalmopathy a median of approximately 6.6 months before onset, with about 70% sensitivity and 72.22% specificity. Ophthalmopathy was separated from stable hyperthyroidism by a 13 V-J signature model, with 87.88% sensitivity and roughly 84% specificity obtained in cross-validation and 80%/75% obtained in testing. Blood samples also contained most of the expanded thyroid clonotypes (frequency above 0.001), which suggests that blood repertoires may reflect thyroid immune responses.

The TCR beta CDR3 regions were amplified from the RNA transcripts. A first-round RT-PCR of the TCR CDR3 used the HTBI primer set with the Qiagen OneStep RT-PCR kit. A second multiplex PCR round built the libraries, followed by size selection and purification. Libraries were sequenced paired-end with 100 bp reads on an Illumina HiSeq2000. The original methods were these. SOAPnuke was used to process the raw data, removing reads that contained adapters or uncalled bases, had a mean Phred below 15, or lacked an exact match to the constant primer or identifier. High-quality paired reads were merged with COPE v1.2.5, and unique nucleotide sequences were defined as clonotypes. MiTCR v1.1 was used to align the clonotypes against IMGT TRBV, TRBD and TRBJ reference segments. The analysis included only V-J combinations with a frequency above 0.0001, which together covered over 98% of the repertoires. A TCS score was defined as the ratio between F50 (clonal expansion) and ExV (chaos), using BLOSUM62-based TCRdist between CDR3 peptides within each V-J. Welch's t-statistics and random forest reduced 500 to 650 V-J features to around 14, which were used in a naive Bayes classifier (R e1071). The public reads were run again by TCRdb, first through fastp at Q25 and then through MiXCR, and only productive beta chains were kept. Entries that share a CDR3 protein sequence are merged under the most common genes and DNA. For this entry, the V and J calls and clone size follow TCRdb and not the study's own pipeline. This sample holds about 740,000 distinct CDR3 sequences; 12% to 15% were observed only once. The ten largest make up more than 8.5% of the sample.

This clonotype originated in a woman under 30 with Graves' hyperthyroidism. The sequenced sample was blood.

The sequenced DNA is TGCAGTGCTAGGGTTCATAGCGGCTACGAGCAGTACTTC. It specifies CSARVHSGYEQYF. This receptor chain uses TRBV20-1 and TRBJ2-7, and possibly TRBD2, on 6 matching bases. CDR1 and CDR2 (DFQATT, SNEGSKA) derive from the germline V gene (reference sequence). The junction shows trimming of 3 bases on V and 3 bases on J, plus 12 bases between the germline ends. Measured from the cysteine to the phenylalanine, the CDR3 is 13 residues long. Left in the record is the CDR3 DNA by itself, 39 bases read in frame from the first base.